The TCR beta chain under discussion was sequenced for a study of regulatory T cells in long-lasting Graves disease. This clonotype was detected a few times. Time point specified: newly diagnosed GD, antithyroid drugs for less than 3 months. Making the TCR library involved RNA that had been extracted from PBMCs. In building TCR beta libraries, iRepertoire HTBI primers were used together with Arm-PCR of CDR3 regions. Each CDR3 protein is one row after TCRdb ran MiXCR on the multiplex PCR reads. Here the sample spans 410,000 or so distinct CDR3 sequences, 14% to 15% being singletons. Unmatched junction bases numbered 6, after V lost 4 bases and J lost 4 bases. Per germline, CDR1 KGHDR and CDR2 SFDVKD. This CDR3 has 15 amino acids. These data were also filed under a second study, of T cells in Graves' hyperthyroidism and ophthalmopathy. In that study: Stable hyperthyroidism: no ophthalmopathy progression over 18 months of follow-up. Diagnostic decisions used clinical symptoms, serum thyroxine and TRAb, thyroid ultrasound and orbital computed tomography.

The V call is TRBV24-1, the J call TRBJ2-5, with TRBD2 matching 9 bases. The specimen was peripheral blood mononuclear cells (PBMCs), collected at new diagnosis, from a patient treated with antithyroid drugs. The TCR was taken from a woman under 40 with Graves disease. CDR3 residues: CATSDTGLARETQYF. The CDR3 coding sequence is TGTGCCACCAGTGACACCGGACTAGCGAGAGAGACCCAGTACTTC.